Listed below are T cell receptor beta chains from one sample, sequenced in a study of brain T cells in children with intractable seizures. Sequencing was performed with immunoSEQ multiplex PCR; in TCRdb, only in-frame clones are kept and a portion is missing. Found here are about 22,000 clones, around 94% of them singletons; the top ten hold around 6%. The sequences come from peripheral blood, collected at surgery. The receptors were sampled from a boy aged 5-17 years with focal cortical dysplasia and intractable seizures. Each CDR3 is given with its conserved first and last residue. D genes are given only for firm matches. Clone size appears in some rows only: once, few, many, or a class for an expanded clone.

clone_size: -; j_call: TRBJ2-2; v_call: TRBV5-1; d_call: TRBD1; cdr3_aa: CASSLGTGAGELFF; cdr3_nt: TGCGCCAGCAGCTTGGGGACAGGGGCCGGGGAGCTGTTTTTT
clone_size: -; j_call: TRBJ1-1; v_call: TRBV30; d_call: TRBD1; cdr3_aa: CAWRVTDREIAEAFF; cdr3_nt: TGTGCCTGGAGAGTAACGGACAGGGAAATTGCTGAAGCTTTCTTT
clone_size: -; j_call: TRBJ2-5; v_call: TRBV2; d_call: TRBD2; cdr3_aa: CASSERGGLAGAETQYF; cdr3_nt: TGTGCCAGCAGTGAAAGGGGGGGACTAGCGGGAGCAGAGACCCAGTACTTC
clone_size: -; j_call: TRBJ1-6; v_call: TRBV10-1; d_call: -; cdr3_aa: CASSETEPRNSPLHF; cdr3_nt: TGCGCCAGCAGTGAGACGGAGCCCCGTAATTCACCCCTCCACTTT
clone_size: -; j_call: TRBJ2-1; v_call: TRBV4-2; d_call: -; cdr3_aa: CASSQSDRINEQFF; cdr3_nt: TGTGCCAGCAGCCAGTCGGACAGAATCAATGAGCAGTTCTTC
clone_size: -; j_call: TRBJ1-2; v_call: TRBV28; d_call: TRBD1; cdr3_aa: CASSLTWWQGDGYTF; cdr3_nt: TGTGCCAGCAGTTTAACTTGGTGGCAGGGGGATGGCTACACCTTC
clone_size: -; j_call: TRBJ2-3; v_call: TRBV6-1; d_call: TRBD2; cdr3_aa: CASSEAAGGPDTQYF; cdr3_nt: TGTGCCAGCAGTGAAGCAGCGGGAGGGCCAGATACGCAGTATTTT
clone_size: -; j_call: TRBJ1-4; v_call: TRBV6-5; d_call: TRBD1; cdr3_aa: CASSYLGGDKLFF; cdr3_nt: TGTGCCAGCAGTTACCTAGGGGGCGATAAACTGTTTTTT
clone_size: -; j_call: TRBJ2-5; v_call: TRBV7-9; d_call: -; cdr3_aa: CASSSGTEAQETQYF; cdr3_nt: TGTGCCAGCAGCTCCGGGACTGAAGCTCAAGAGACCCAGTACTTC
clone_size: -; j_call: TRBJ2-1; v_call: TRBV7-3; d_call: -; cdr3_aa: CASSLNSVGNEQFF; cdr3_nt: TGTGCCAGCAGCTTAAACTCTGTTGGCAATGAGCAGTTCTTC
clone_size: -; j_call: TRBJ2-7; v_call: TRBV6-5; d_call: -; cdr3_aa: CASSYTGSNEQYF; cdr3_nt: TGTGCCAGCAGTTACACAGGGAGTAACGAGCAGTACTTC
clone_size: -; j_call: TRBJ2-2; v_call: TRBV6-2/TRBV6-3; d_call: -; cdr3_aa: CASSGRLYNTGELFF; cdr3_nt: TGTGCCAGCAGTGGACGTCTCTACAACACCGGGGAGCTGTTTTTT
clone_size: -; j_call: TRBJ1-6; v_call: TRBV20-1; d_call: TRBD1; cdr3_aa: CSASHRGRSPLHF; cdr3_nt: TGCAGTGCTAGTCACAGGGGGCGTTCACCCCTCCACTTT
clone_size: -; j_call: TRBJ2-6; v_call: TRBV27; d_call: TRBD2; cdr3_aa: CASSRGGPSGANVLTF; cdr3_nt: TGTGCCAGCAGCCGGGGGGGCCCTTCTGGGGCCAACGTCCTGACTTTC
clone_size: -; j_call: TRBJ2-2; v_call: TRBV6-5; d_call: -; cdr3_aa: CASSYSSYTGELFF; cdr3_nt: TGTGCCAGCAGTTACAGCAGCTACACCGGGGAGCTGTTTTTT
clone_size: -; j_call: TRBJ1-1; v_call: TRBV29-1; d_call: TRBD1; cdr3_aa: CSAQGGREAFF; cdr3_nt: TGCAGCGCCCAGGGGGGCAGAGAAGCTTTCTTT
clone_size: -; j_call: TRBJ2-2; v_call: TRBV7-3; d_call: -; cdr3_aa: CASSRSNTGELFF; cdr3_nt: TGTGCCAGCAGCCGTTCGAACACCGGGGAGCTGTTTTTT
clone_size: -; j_call: TRBJ1-6; v_call: TRBV29-1; d_call: -; cdr3_aa: CSVKMWGAQIQGSPLHF; cdr3_nt: TGCAGCGTTAAAATGTGGGGGGCCCAGATCCAGGGTTCACCCCTCCACTTT
clone_size: -; j_call: TRBJ1-4; v_call: TRBV6-5; d_call: -; cdr3_aa: CASSYSGAGNEKLFF; cdr3_nt: TGTGCCAGCAGTTACTCCGGGGCGGGTAATGAAAAACTGTTTTTT
clone_size: -; j_call: TRBJ1-5; v_call: TRBV4-1; d_call: -; cdr3_aa: CASSRTPPGLSNQPQHF; cdr3_nt: TGCGCCAGCAGCCGAACCCCTCCAGGTTTATCCAATCAGCCCCAGCATTTT
clone_size: -; j_call: TRBJ1-1; v_call: TRBV15; d_call: -; cdr3_aa: CATSRDRFGMNTEAFF; cdr3_nt: TGTGCCACCAGCAGAGATCGGTTCGGGATGAACACTGAAGCTTTCTTT
clone_size: -; j_call: TRBJ2-2; v_call: TRBV5-1; d_call: -; cdr3_aa: CASREGSPNTGELFF; cdr3_nt: TGCGCGAGCCGGGAAGGGTCCCCGAACACCGGGGAGCTGTTTTTT
clone_size: -; j_call: TRBJ2-1; v_call: TRBV10-2; d_call: TRBD1; cdr3_aa: CASSPDRVSYNEQFF; cdr3_nt: TGCGCCAGCAGTCCAGACAGGGTATCCTACAATGAGCAGTTCTTC
clone_size: -; j_call: TRBJ2-7; v_call: TRBV11-2; d_call: -; cdr3_aa: CASSLVVKSHEQYF; cdr3_nt: TGTGCCAGCAGCTTAGTTGTAAAAAGCCACGAGCAGTACTTC
clone_size: -; j_call: TRBJ1-1; v_call: TRBV11-3; d_call: -; cdr3_aa: CASSVFRQSEAFF; cdr3_nt: TGTGCCAGCAGCGTCTTTAGACAGTCTGAAGCTTTCTTT
clone_size: -; j_call: TRBJ1-5; v_call: TRBV28; d_call: -; cdr3_aa: CASSPHEGGGNQPQHF; cdr3_nt: TGTGCCAGCAGCCCCCACGAGGGGGGGGGCAATCAGCCCCAGCATTTT
clone_size: -; j_call: TRBJ2-7; v_call: TRBV13; d_call: TRBD2; cdr3_aa: CASSTSLGRGAYEQYF; cdr3_nt: TGTGCCAGCAGCACCTCCCTAGGGCGGGGGGCTTACGAGCAGTACTTC
clone_size: -; j_call: TRBJ2-1; v_call: TRBV24-1; d_call: TRBD1; cdr3_aa: CATSDSPGQPSSYNEQFF; cdr3_nt: TGTGCCACCAGTGACTCTCCGGGACAGCCAAGCTCCTACAATGAGCAGTTCTTC
clone_size: -; j_call: TRBJ2-2; v_call: TRBV6-5; d_call: TRBD2; cdr3_aa: CASSILAGVTGELFF; cdr3_nt: TGTGCCAGCAGCATACTAGCGGGGGTCACCGGGGAGCTGTTTTTT
clone_size: -; j_call: TRBJ1-1; v_call: TRBV27; d_call: -; cdr3_aa: CASSLSTWTGNTEAFF; cdr3_nt: TGTGCCAGCAGTTTATCAACATGGACCGGGAACACTGAAGCTTTCTTT
clone_size: -; j_call: TRBJ2-2; v_call: TRBV28; d_call: -; cdr3_aa: CASSFRGGTGELFF; cdr3_nt: TGTGCCAGCAGTTTTCGGGGTGGCACCGGGGAGCTGTTTTTT
clone_size: -; j_call: TRBJ2-3; v_call: TRBV28; d_call: TRBD2; cdr3_aa: CASSPGLALSTDTQYF; cdr3_nt: TGTGCCAGTAGCCCCGGACTAGCTCTTAGCACAGATACGCAGTATTTT
clone_size: -; j_call: TRBJ2-3; v_call: TRBV11-3; d_call: -; cdr3_aa: CASSLVSTDTQYF; cdr3_nt: TGTGCCAGCAGCTTAGTATCTACAGATACGCAGTATTTT
clone_size: -; j_call: TRBJ2-5; v_call: TRBV6-1; d_call: TRBD2; cdr3_aa: CASSEGMVAGVQYF; cdr3_nt: TGTGCCAGCAGTGAGGGAATGGTAGCGGGAGTCCAGTACTTC
clone_size: -; j_call: TRBJ1-2; v_call: TRBV4-2; d_call: -; cdr3_aa: CASSPSKGPLGYGYTF; cdr3_nt: TGTGCCAGCAGCCCCTCCAAGGGCCCCTTGGGGTATGGCTACACCTTC
clone_size: -; j_call: TRBJ2-5; v_call: TRBV5-4; d_call: -; cdr3_aa: CASSSSGGQETQYF; cdr3_nt: TGTGCCAGCAGCTCCTCGGGCGGTCAAGAGACCCAGTACTTC
clone_size: once; j_call: TRBJ1-1; v_call: TRBV29-1; d_call: -; cdr3_aa: CSAAGVNTEAFF; cdr3_nt: TGCAGCGCCGCAGGGGTGAACACTGAAGCTTTCTTT
clone_size: -; j_call: TRBJ1-1; v_call: TRBV7-6; d_call: -; cdr3_aa: CASSLAQGLANTEAFF; cdr3_nt: TGTGCCAGCAGCTTAGCGCAGGGGCTCGCGAACACTGAAGCTTTCTTT